The 8 T cell receptor beta chains in this list originate from one sample, sequenced in a study of blood T cells in healthy people across ages. Alongside a J-beta primer mix, a sample-barcoded 5' primer served in a second PCR lasting about 7 to 11 cycles. TCRdb itself ran the 5' RACE reads through MiXCR, one entry per CDR3 protein. The sample holds around 750,000 distinct CDR3 sequences, about 55% seen once. The sequencing input was blood. Receptors were obtained from a man older than 75 in good health.

The J gene is TRBJ2-1, the V gene TRBV29-1; D is uncertain. Deletions cut 1 base from V and 0 bases from J, with 7 bases between. Germline V gene sequence: CDR1 SQVTM, CDR2 ANQGSEA. The CDR3 has 14 amino acids. The CDR3 is CSVEGSSSYNEQFF. For the CDR3, the DNA is TGCAGCGTTGAAGGTAGCAGCTCCTACAATGAGCAGTTCTTC.

The chain carries TRBV21-1 and TRBJ2-7; the table calls TRBD2, which could not be checked here. TRBV21-1 is assigned pseudogene status. The CDR3 extends over 16 amino acids. The CDR3 bases are TGTGCCAGCAGCGTGATCGGGCCCGCTAACTCCTACGAGCAGTACTTC. This codes for CASSVIGPANSYEQYF.

The V gene is TRBV10-3, the J gene TRBJ2-1; 7 bases map to TRBD1. This CDR3 has 14 amino acids. Trimming at V came to 8 bases and at J to 5 bases, leaving 9 bases not matched to a gene. CDR1 is ENHRY, CDR2 SYGVKD, per germline. The CDR3 is CAIPGQAADNEQFF. Written as DNA, the CDR3 is TGTGCCATCCCTGGACAGGCGGCGGACAATGAGCAGTTCTTC.

Notes on this clonotype: The junction differs from germline at one of its ends, possibly a read error. V gene TRBV4-2 combines with J gene TRBJ2-7; 9 bases fit TRBD1. This CDR3 is built from 18 residues. Germline CDR1 and CDR2: LGHNA and YNFKEQ. CDR3 sequence reads: CASNQASPAGTGSYEQYF. In nucleotides, the CDR3 is TGTGCCAGCAACCAAGCCTCCCCCGCCGGGACAGGGTCGTATGAGCAGTACTTC.

The rearrangement uses TRBV20-1 and TRBJ2-1; 16 bases fit TRBD2. The junction had 4 bases not matched to a gene; V was cut back by 2 bases and J by 9 bases. Germline V CDR1 and CDR2: DFQATT, SNEGSKA (reference sequence). This CDR3 contains 15 residues. CDR3 amino acids: CSARPGLAGGFEQFF. The CDR3 nucleotides are TGCAGTGCTAGACCGGGACTAGCGGGAGGGTTTGAGCAGTTCTTC.

The chain couples TRBV12-3 or TRBV12-4 to TRBJ1-4; D possibly corresponds to TRBD1 (5 bases). Trimming removed 5 bases from V and 4 bases from J, with 11 bases in between. This CDR3 region has 14 residues. CDR3 nucleotides: TGTGCCAGCAGTCCTCCGGGACTTAATGAAAAACTGTTTTTT. Amino acids: CASSPPGLNEKLFF.

As concerns this clonotype: A read error may account for a junction end that differs from germline. The chain joins TRBV28 to TRBJ2-3; 8 bases map to TRBD1. CDR3 size: 15 residues. Germline V gene sequence: CDR1 MDHEN, CDR2 SYDVKM. For the CDR3, the DNA is TGTGCCAGCAGTTTTTCCAGGGGGCACACAGATGCGCAGTATTTT. This translates into CASSFSRGHTDAQYF.

V and J are TRBV29-1 and TRBJ2-1; maybe TRBD2 (6 bases). The ends were cut back, 4 bases at V and 0 bases at J, with 10 bases in the middle. This CDR3 spans 14 amino acids. Germline V gene lookup returns CDR1 SQVTM and CDR2 ANQGSEA. The CDR3 bases are TGCAGCGTTGTGCTACTAGCCTCCTACAATGAGCAGTTCTTC. Translated, it gives CSVVLLASYNEQFF.